A selection of T cell receptor beta chains follows, all from one sample in a study of T cells in tumors after PD-1 blockade. The assay was immunoSEQ multiplex PCR, and TCRdb's table has in-frame clones only and misses some. The sample carries approximately 60,000 clones, roughly 75% recorded once. This material consisted of PBMCs, taken before anti-PD-1 treatment. The source of these receptors is a human donor with basal cell carcinoma. The conserved cysteine and the conserved F or W are not part of the CDR3 here.

V: TRBV6-6; J: TRBJ1-1; CDR3: ASSPDGTREAF
V: TRBV4-1; J: TRBJ2-6; CDR3: ASSQDRGQAASGANVLT
V: TRBV6-5; J: TRBJ1-6; CDR3: ASSYGQLGRNSPLH
V: TRBV30; J: TRBJ1-1; CDR3: AWSRNRGWTEAF
V: TRBV6-5; J: TRBJ2-3; CDR3: ASREGGTSTDTQY
V: TRBV11-3; J: TRBJ2-1; CDR3: ASSLPSTSYNEQF
V: TRBV20-1; J: TRBJ2-1; CDR3: SASGAGTGANEQF
V: TRBV30; J: TRBJ1-1; CDR3: AWSFRHANTEAF
V: TRBV6-1; J: TRBJ1-1; CDR3: ASSATGGAGGTEAF
V: TRBV10-1; J: TRBJ1-1; CDR3: ASSESWNTEAF
V: TRBV6-5; J: TRBJ1-2; CDR3: ASRDALEGYT
V: TRBV15; J: TRBJ2-5; CDR3: ATSTDNYLQETQY
V: TRBV19; J: TRBJ2-7; CDR3: ASSLDGTYEQY
V: TRBV9; J: TRBJ2-2; CDR3: ASSVGGQGANTGELF
V: TRBV21-1; J: TRBJ2-1; CDR3: ASSPQRGRFCEQF
V: TRBV7-2; J: TRBJ1-1; CDR3: ASSLEAPRGTEAF
V: TRBV30; J: TRBJ2-5; CDR3: AWGGPRGPETQY
V: TRBV30; J: TRBJ2-3; CDR3: AWSPGQATDTQY
V: TRBV30; J: TRBJ1-2; CDR3: AWSDHGSYYGYT
V: TRBV3-1/TRBV3-2; J: TRBJ2-5; CDR3: ASSRGTGGFETQY
V: TRBV4-2; J: TRBJ1-5; CDR3: ASSQEFGDRGNQPQH
V: TRBV9; J: TRBJ1-5; CDR3: ASSGDRSGQPQH
V: TRBV5-5; J: TRBJ1-1; CDR3: ASSQSRQGRTEAF
V: TRBV7-6; J: TRBJ2-7; CDR3: ASSVTGASYEQY
V: TRBV2; J: TRBJ1-2; CDR3: AMTWDVGYGYT
V: TRBV18; J: TRBJ1-1; CDR3: ASSPDTRGTEAF
V: TRBV9; J: TRBJ2-1; CDR3: ASSVGTSSLGQF
V: TRBV29-1; J: TRBJ2-7; CDR3: SVETGVREQY
V: TRBV7-8; J: TRBJ1-2; CDR3: ASSYGQGQAYGYT
V: TRBV6-5; J: TRBJ1-2; CDR3: ASSTNRGGNYGYT
V: TRBV12-3/TRBV12-4; J: TRBJ2-4; CDR3: ASSLLAKNIQY
V: TRBV6-1; J: TRBJ2-5; CDR3: ASSEGGETQY
V: TRBV4-1; J: TRBJ2-2; CDR3: ASSQPFENTGELF
V: TRBV15; J: TRBJ2-5; CDR3: ATSFGVQETQY
V: TRBV10-3; J: TRBJ1-2; CDR3: AISVESGTHYGYT
V: TRBV15; J: TRBJ2-6; CDR3: ATSRDQAANVLT
V: TRBV5-5; J: TRBJ2-7; CDR3: ASSRRGAVYEQY
V: TRBV19; J: TRBJ1-5; CDR3: ASSDREENQPQH
V: TRBV20-1; J: TRBJ2-3; CDR3: SASPPGLASGGGTDTQY
V: TRBV5-1; J: TRBJ2-7; CDR3: ASSMTGGYEQY
V: TRBV6-5; J: TRBJ1-1; CDR3: ASSYHSETEAF
V: TRBV10-1; J: TRBJ2-2; CDR3: ASSEKVSTNTGELF
V: TRBV25-1; J: TRBJ2-7; CDR3: ASRGQERYEQY
V: TRBV19; J: TRBJ2-1; CDR3: ASNSIGGGSYNEQF
V: TRBV19; J: TRBJ2-5; CDR3: ASSDRGGGETQY
V: TRBV7-3; J: TRBJ2-1; CDR3: ASSRFSGGANEQF
V: TRBV5-5; J: TRBJ2-7; CDR3: ASSLGDGTTYEQY
V: TRBV7-7; J: TRBJ2-6; CDR3: ASSPGPAGANVLT
V: TRBV5-1; J: TRBJ2-5; CDR3: ASSLSVGGAMGQTQY
V: TRBV29-1; J: TRBJ1-1; CDR3: SVGQGPEAF
V: TRBV6-6; J: TRBJ1-4; CDR3: ASSYVGPPGEKLF
V: TRBV7-9; J: TRBJ2-7; CDR3: ASSHRQSPYEQY
V: TRBV10-1; J: TRBJ2-1; CDR3: ASSAGGSYNEQF